Listed here are 25 T cell receptor beta chains from one sample, sequenced in a study of glioma-infiltrating T cells. The iRepertoire nested amplicon-rescue multiplex PCR amplified TCR alpha and beta CDR3s from RNA. TCRdb redid the calling of the multiplex PCR reads with MiXCR, one entry per CDR3 protein. The table shows approximately 400,000 distinct CDR3 sequences, with more than 35% occurring only once. Sequenced sample: glioma tissue, nonneoplastic brain tissue, or PBMCs (not recorded which). These receptors all come from a human donor with low-grade glioma or glioblastoma, undergoing nonglioma brain surgery, or in good health (not recorded which).

The chain links TRBV4-3 to TRBJ2-5; D call uncertain. The CDR3 extends over 11 amino acids. Per the germline V gene, CDR1 is LGHNA and CDR2 is YSLEER. Trimming pared 7 bases from V and 5 bases from J, leaving 8 bases between. The CDR3 region is CASINGETQYF. CDR3 sequence (DNA): TGCGCCAGCATTAACGGGGAGACCCAGTACTTC.

J is TRBJ2-1 and V is TRBV2, with 14 positions matching TRBD2. This CDR3 has 21 amino acids. Looked up from germline, CDR1 is SNHLY and CDR2 is FYNNEI. V was clipped by 6 bases and J by 6 bases; unmatched bases: 22. CDR3 DNA sequence: TGTGCCAGCAGGATGCCCAAAGGGACTAGCGGGAGAGGACCCCCAGCCAATGAGCAGTTCTTC. Its protein is CASRMPKGTSGRGPPANEQFF.

Points on this clonotype: It may be a read error: a sequence one base away is much more abundant. This chain connects TRBV20-1 to TRBJ2-1, with 10 bases identical to TRBD2. The CDR3 has 16 residues. Germline V gives CDR1 DFQATT, CDR2 SNEGSKA (reference sequence). The CDR3 region is CSSRPRTSGNYNEQFF. CDR3 DNA sequence: TGCAGTTCTAGACCGAGGACTAGCGGCAACTACAATGAGCAGTTCTTC.

This chain links TRBV14 with TRBJ2-7, with 10 bases identical to TRBD2. This CDR3 has 17 residues. The germline V gene has CDR1 SGHDN and CDR2 FVKESK. V shed 5 bases, J shed 3 bases, and the junction held 13 bases outside the gene matches. The CDR3 sequence is CASSARTSGHWGYEQYF. DNA of the CDR3: TGTGCCAGCAGCGCCCGGACTAGCGGCCACTGGGGCTACGAGCAGTACTTC. Together with reference TRBV14 and TRBJ2-7, the CDR3 gives the full variable domain: EAGVTQFPSHSVIEKGQTVTLRCDPISGHDNLYWYRRVMGKEIKFLLHFVKESKQDESGMPNNRFLAERTGGTYSTLKVQPAELEDSGVYFCASSARTSGHWGYEQYFGPGTRLTVT.

Concerning this clonotype itself: Here the CDR3 omits its conserved ending phenylalanine or tryptophan, so a read error is the likely source. V usage is TRBV11-3 and J usage is TRBJ1-1; D not resolved. This CDR3 is built from 13 residues. Germline CDR1 SGHNT, CDR2 YENEEA. V gave up 5 bases and J gave up 0 bases, with 7 bases separating them. The CDR3 sequence is CASSVNMNTEAFL. For the CDR3, the DNA is TGTGCCAGCAGCGTAAACATGAACACTGAAGCTTTCCTT.

The rearrangement uses TRBV7-3 and TRBJ2-3; 7 nucleotides align to TRBD2. This CDR3 region has 16 residues. Germline V gene data show CDR1 as SGHTA and CDR2 as FQGTGA. Trimming at V came to 5 bases and at J to 2 bases, leaving 10 bases not matched to a gene. The CDR3 spells CASSPHTSVYTDTQYF. Written as DNA, the CDR3 is TGTGCCAGCAGCCCTCATACTAGCGTTTACACAGATACGCAGTATTTT.

As regards this clonotype: At one end, the junction sequence differs from germline, possibly due to a read error. This rearrangement joins TRBV27 to TRBJ1-1, with D perhaps TRBD1 (6 bases). The CDR3 is 15 residues long. Germline V lookup: CDR1 MNHEY, CDR2 SMNVEV (reference sequence). The CDR3 bases are TGTGTCAGCAGTTCAGAGACAGGCCCTATCACTGAAGCTTTCTTT. It encodes CVSSSETGPITEAFF.

This clonotype was recorded at least ten times. The chain couples TRBV28 to TRBJ2-1; D gene unclear. The V gene's germline CDR1 is MDHEN and CDR2 SYDVKM. This CDR3 spans 12 amino acids. V was shortened by 6 bases and J by 1 base, with 4 bases between the two germline ends. The CDR3 spells CASRGSYNEQFF. In DNA, the CDR3 is TGTGCCAGCAGGGGGTCCTACAATGAGCAGTTCTTC.

Concerning this clonotype itself: This clone may be a read error of a much larger clone one base away. The chain couples TRBV6-2 or TRBV6-3 to TRBJ2-5, with a tentative D call TRBD2 (5 bases). The CDR3 extends over 13 amino acids. CDR1 and CDR2 from the germline V gene are MNHEY and SVGEGT. Trimming took off 6 bases at V and 8 bases at J, with 16 bases between the two ends. The CDR3 is CASSTDGGDTQYF. CDR3 sequence (DNA): TGTGCCAGCAGCACCGACGGAGGAGACACCCAGTACTTC.

The table lists this clonotype with a count of one. The chain joins TRBV12-3 or TRBV12-4 to TRBJ2-3; D is ambiguous. This CDR3 region has 15 residues. V was shortened by 7 bases and J by 2 bases, with 16 bases between the two germline ends. CDR3 region: CASIPLQLLTDTQYF. In DNA form, the CDR3 reads TGTGCCAGCATCCCACTACAGCTACTCACAGATACGCAGTATTTT.

This clonotype was picked up a small number of times. V usage is TRBV4-2 and J usage is TRBJ2-1; 12 positions match TRBD2. Germline loops: CDR1 LGHNA, CDR2 YNFKEQ. The CDR3 contains 18 residues. V lost 1 base to trimming and J lost 8 bases; unmatched junction nucleotides: 12. The CDR3 coding sequence is TGTGCCAGCAGCCAAGTGGGCTTCTCTAGCGGGAGGGTCGATGAGCAGTTCTTC. Its translation is CASSQVGFSSGRVDEQFF.

On this clonotype: This could be a read error, since a much larger clone is one nucleotide away. The chain combines TRBV20-1 with TRBJ1-2, with D unresolved. Germline CDR1 reads DFQATT; CDR2 reads SNEGSKA (reference sequence). This CDR3 spans 14 amino acids. CDR3 DNA sequence: TGCAGTGCAATTACCATGTTAGCTAACAATGGCTACACCTTC. Its protein product is CSAITMLANNGYTF.

On this clonotype itself: In this CDR3 the conserved last residue, phenylalanine or tryptophan, is missing, so a read error is likely. The rearrangement links TRBV7-2 to TRBJ2-3; D is possibly TRBD1 or TRBD2 (6 bases each). Per the germline V gene, CDR1 is SGHTA and CDR2 is FQGNSA. The CDR3 totals 13 residues. CDR3 DNA sequence: TGCGCCAGCAGCCAAGGGGGGCTAGATACGCAGTATTTA. As protein: CASSQGGLDTQYL.

The V call is TRBV29-1, the J call TRBJ2-7; D is undetermined. V lost 6 bases and J lost 2, with 5 bases in between. Germline values: CDR1 SQVTM, CDR2 ANQGSEA. The CDR3 runs to 10 residues. CDR3 in amino acids: CSVVTYEQYF. The CDR3, as DNA: TGCAGCGTAGTGACCTACGAGCAGTACTTC.

A few counts support this clonotype. In nucleotides, the CDR3 is TGTGCCAGCAGGGACGGGACAGGGGGCTACGAGCAGTACTTC. Protein sequence: CASRDGTGGYEQYF. V is TRBV12-3 or TRBV12-4 and J is TRBJ2-7, with TRBD1 identical over 11 bases. V trimming: 6 bases; J trimming: 3 bases; junction bases outside the gene matches: 4. CDR3 length equals 14 residues.

J is TRBJ2-1 and V is TRBV7-6; D might be TRBD1 (6 bases). The germline V gene has CDR1 SGHVS and CDR2 FNYEAQ. Trimming cost V 4 bases and J 10 bases, with 17 bases left between them. The CDR3 length is 14 residues. As DNA, the CDR3 is TGTGCCAGCAGCTACAGGGAAACCTCCAACGAGCAGTTCTTC. Amino acid sequence: CASSYRETSNEQFF.

This chain joins TRBV4-3 and TRBJ2-1, with 12 bases matching TRBD2. V dropped 0 bases and J dropped 9; count of bases not matched to a gene: 12. This CDR3 spans 18 amino acids. In germline, CDR1 is LGHNA, CDR2 YSLEER. This chain's CDR3 is CASSQDGASGRAHVEQFF. Written as DNA, the CDR3 is TGCGCCAGCAGCCAAGATGGGGCTAGCGGGAGGGCCCACGTTGAGCAGTTCTTC.

Comments on this clonotype: A much larger clonotype is one base distant, so this may be a read error. The chain joins TRBV6-6 to TRBJ2-2, with D possibly TRBD1 on 6 matching bases. The CDR3 totals 16 residues. Germline lookup yields CDR1 MNHNY and CDR2 SVGAGI (reference sequence). V lost 6 bases and J lost 4, with 18 bases in between. This chain's CDR3 is CASRKTGTWVTGELFF. The DNA for the CDR3 is TGTGCCAGCAGGAAAACCGGGACATGGGTCACCGGGGAGCTGTTTTTT.

V and J are TRBV7-2 and TRBJ2-3, with D perhaps matching TRBD2 (6 bases). This CDR3 has 14 amino acids. The germline CDR1 and CDR2 sequences are SGHTA and FQGNSA. The V end was cut by 1 base, the J end by 6 bases, with 11 bases between. The CDR3 reads CASSLVGRDDTQYF. CDR3 bases: TGTGCCAGCAGCTTAGTGGGGCGGGATGATACGCAGTATTTT.

The chain links TRBV10-3 to TRBJ2-3; D not certain. V lost 3 bases and J lost 1, with 14 bases in between. The CDR3 runs 16 residues. CDR1 and CDR2 (germline): ENHRY, SYGVKD. This chain's CDR3 is CAISDYAGDGTDTQYF. The CDR3 nucleotides read TGTGCCATCAGTGATTATGCTGGGGATGGCACAGATACGCAGTATTTT.

This clonotype was seen more than once but under ten times. The rearrangement joins TRBV20-1 to TRBJ2-3; a weak D match, TRBD1 (5 bases). From germline, CDR1 is DFQATT and CDR2 SNEGSKA (reference sequence). V lost 0 bases and J 6 bases, leaving 22 bases between the germline ends. There are 17 residues in the CDR3. The CDR3, as DNA: TGCAGTGCTAGAGATGACCGGTCAGGGCTATGGTCGGATACGCAGTATTTT. Amino acid sequence: CSARDDRSGLWSDTQYF.

The chain has TRBV27 and TRBJ1-6; 9 bases match TRBD1. The CDR3 runs 17 residues. Germline V gives CDR1 MNHEY, CDR2 SMNVEV (reference sequence). V was pared by 6 bases and J by 8 bases, with 14 bases of the junction left unmatched. The CDR3 DNA reads as TGTGCCAGCAGCCCCTCCCTAGGACAGGGGAAGTATTCACCCCTCCACTTT. The encoded protein is CASSPSLGQGKYSPLHF.

This clonotype was found once. This chain uses TRBV2 with TRBJ2-1, with 12 bases identical to TRBD2. The V and J ends lost 5 bases and 9 bases, in that order; junction bases with no gene match: 5. Germline V gene lookup returns CDR1 SNHLY and CDR2 FYNNEI. The CDR3 is 14 amino acids. The CDR3 coding sequence is TGTGCCAGCAGTATACTAGCGGGGGGCGGTGAGCAGTTCTTC. It translates to CASSILAGGGEQFF. Complete variable domain (other parts from reference TRBV2 and TRBJ2-1): EPEVTQTPSHQVTQMGQEVILRCVPISNHLYFYWYRQILGQKVEFLVSFYNNEISEKSEIFDDQFSVERPDGSNFTLKIRSTKLEDSAMYFCASSILAGGGEQFFGPGTRLTVL.

Comment on this clonotype: A single base separates this from a much larger clone, so it may be a read error. CDR3 sequence (DNA): TGTGCCAGCAGTTACGCCTCCACAGATGCGCAGTATTTT. Protein sequence: CASSYASTDAQYF. The chain links TRBV6-2 or TRBV6-3 to TRBJ2-3, with D unclear. Germline lookup yields CDR1 MNHEY and CDR2 SVGEGT. This CDR3 is 13 amino acids long.

With regard to this clonotype: A much more abundant neighbour one base away suggests this may be a read error. The chain couples TRBV27 to TRBJ1-6, with D hard to call. Germline values: CDR1 MNHEY, CDR2 SMNVEV (reference sequence). CDR3 length: 12 residues. The CDR3 sequence is CASGFRNSTLHF. DNA of the CDR3: TGTGCCAGCGGATTCAGGAATTCAACCCTCCACTTT.